This T cell receptor (beta chain) was obtained from a study of identical twins. Findings and limits, study-wide: Shared out-of-frame alpha sequences (those common to twins) showed excess low generation probability. Fewer insertions characterized abundant cord blood beta clonotypes, whereas memory repertoires showed none. Weaker excess twin sharing was seen among beta out-of-frame sequences. Findings came from cross-sectional statistics, without long-term follow-up of donors.

TCRdb processed the 5' RACE reads anew with MiXCR; each CDR3 protein has one entry. Of a few hundred thousand distinct CDR3 sequences listed, about 9% are singletons. This clonotype was counted ten times or more. Its antigen is undetermined. After removal of 6 bases from V and 9 bases from J, the junction contained 4 bases not matched to a gene. Germline V gene lookup returns CDR1 MNHEY and CDR2 SVGEGT. The CDR3 sequence is 12 residues long. These same records also appear under a second study, on yellow fever vaccine responses in identical twins.

Sequencing was performed on CD8+ T cells sorted from blood. The rearrangement joins TRBV6-2 or TRBV6-3 to TRBJ2-1; 8 nucleotides agree with TRBD1. The clonotype was recovered from a woman between 18 and 30 years old in good health. The CDR3 spells CASSPGGGEQFF. The CDR3 coding sequence is TGTGCCAGCAGCCCAGGGGGCGGTGAGCAGTTCTTC.